These 23 T cell receptor beta chains came from one sample sequenced in a study of blood T cell repertoires in COVID-19 (dated by TCRdb to about 2020). Library method: the immunoSEQ multiplex PCR assay. Drawn from immuneACCESS, this table holds only the in-frame rearrangements with V and J called that TCRdb kept. Clones are partly lost; checked studies trace under half to an unresolved V gene and leave the rest unexplained. The sample includes some 120,000 clones, with approximately 81% observed a single time. The ten largest clones represent approximately 1.5% of the sample. Sequences were obtained from peripheral blood. The source is a man in his forties with acute or convalescent COVID-19.

This clone has a single count. The CDR3 DNA reads TGTGCCAGCAGTACGCACGGGACTAGCGCTATTTACGAGCAGTACTTC. This gives the protein CASSTHGTSAIYEQYF. The J gene is TRBJ2-7, the V gene TRBV6-2 or TRBV6-3; 10 nucleotides line up with TRBD2. Germline V gives CDR1 MNHEY, CDR2 SVGEGT. J gave up 4 bases and V 5 bases, and 11 bases lay outside the gene matches. This CDR3 spans 16 amino acids.

This clone has just one count. V and J are TRBV5-1 and TRBJ2-7, with 7 bases aligning to TRBD2. The V and J ends lost 1 base and 0 bases, in that order; junction bases with no gene match: 1. The CDR3 runs 14 residues. Germline lookup yields CDR1 SGHRS and CDR2 YFSETQ. In DNA form, the CDR3 reads TGCGCCAGCAGCTTGAGCGGGACCTCCTACGAGCAGTACTTC. This encodes CASSLSGTSYEQYF.

For this clone: One junction end disagrees with the germline gene, perhaps due to a read error. The chain couples TRBV4-3 to TRBJ2-5; TRBD2 matches at 9 bases. The CDR3 sequence is 17 residues long. The V gene's germline CDR1 is LGHNA and CDR2 YSLEER. CDR3 residues: CASSQSLAASGATGEYF. The CDR3 nucleotides read TGCGCCAGTAGCCAAAGCCTCGCGGCTAGCGGGGCAACGGGGGAGTACTTC.

V gene TRBV28 combines with J gene TRBJ2-5; D is possibly TRBD1 (5 bases). The V end was cut by 1 base, the J end by 1 base, with 10 bases between. CDR1 and CDR2 (germline): MDHEN, SYDVKM. The CDR3 loop spans 15 amino acids. The CDR3 is CASSLSGLVQETQYF. CDR3 DNA: TGTGCCAGCAGTTTATCAGGGTTGGTCCAAGAGACCCAGTACTTC.

This clone was picked up one time. The chain employs TRBV9 and TRBJ2-7; D perhaps matches TRBD2 (6 bases). This CDR3 is 14 amino acids long. Trimming removed 3 bases from V and 6 bases from J, with 16 bases in between. Germline V lookup: CDR1 SGDLS, CDR2 YYNGEE. CDR3 loop: CASSAGVSFPEQYF. DNA of the CDR3: TGTGCCAGCAGCGCGGGGGTATCTTTCCCCGAGCAGTACTTC.

This clone was found a few times. The gene calls are TRBV6-6 and TRBJ2-1; the match to TRBD2 covers 7 bases. Germline V gene lookup returns CDR1 MNHNY and CDR2 SVGAGI (reference sequence). Unmatched junction bases numbered 15, after V lost 4 bases and J lost 12 bases. CDR3 length: 15 residues. CDR3 region: CASSSTSSRAIGQFF. The CDR3 nucleotides are TGTGCCAGCAGTTCGACTAGCTCGAGGGCAATCGGGCAGTTCTTC.

The chain uses TRBV19 and TRBJ1-4, with 8 bases lining up with TRBD1. This CDR3 has 15 residues. Germline V gene lookup returns CDR1 LNHDA and CDR2 SQIVND (reference sequence). V lost 9 bases, J lost 2 bases, and 8 bases stayed unmatched. CDR3 sequence reads: CASKDRVWTNEKLFF. CDR3 DNA: TGTGCCAGCAAGGACAGGGTCTGGACTAATGAAAAACTGTTTTTT.

The chain couples TRBV2 to TRBJ2-3, with TRBD2 matching over 10 bases. The trim removed 7 bases at V and 2 bases at J, leaving 6 bases unmatched. Looked up from germline, CDR1 is SNHLY and CDR2 is FYNNEI. This CDR3 spans 15 amino acids. For the CDR3, the DNA is TGTGCCAGCAAAGCTAGCGGGGGAACCACAGATACGCAGTATTTT. Translating gives CASKASGGTTDTQYF.

The chain joins TRBV10-3 to TRBJ2-7; 9 nucleotides match TRBD2. The germline CDR1 and CDR2 sequences are ENHRY and SYGVKD. The V gene end was trimmed by 6 bases and the J gene end by 6 bases; junction bases not matched to a gene: 15. This CDR3 has 16 amino acids. CDR3 region: CAISKQVGGGAPEQYF. For the CDR3, the DNA is TGTGCCATCAGCAAGCAAGTGGGCGGGGGGGCTCCCGAGCAGTACTTC.

This sequence joins TRBV18 and TRBJ2-6; D is perhaps TRBD1 (5 bases). Deletions cut 3 bases from V and 0 bases from J, with 12 bases between. The germline V gene encodes CDR1 KGHSH and CDR2 LQKENI. The CDR3 has 17 residues. DNA of the CDR3: TGTGCCAGCTCACCCCAGGGCTTTAGCTCTGGGGCCAACGTCCTGACTTTC. Translation: CASSPQGFSSGANVLTF.

V gene TRBV2 combines with J gene TRBJ2-4; tentative D call: TRBD1 (6 bases). CDR3 length: 15 residues. Germline CDR1 SNHLY, CDR2 FYNNEI. Trimming stripped 5 bases from V and 3 bases from J, with 14 bases between. The CDR3 bases are TGTGCCAGCAGTCCCTCAGGGGTAGGCAAAAACATTCAGTACTTC. It is translated as CASSPSGVGKNIQYF.

This rearrangement joins TRBV27 to TRBJ2-7, with TRBD1 matching 7 bases. Per the germline V gene, CDR1 is MNHEY and CDR2 is SMNVEV (reference sequence). The CDR3 is 15 residues long. The J segment lost 1 base and the V segment lost 7 bases, leaving 10 bases of the junction unmatched. The CDR3 sequence is CASTSLDRFSYEQYF. CDR3 coding DNA: TGTGCCAGCACCTCACTGGACAGGTTTTCCTACGAGCAGTACTTC.

The chain couples TRBV6-5 to TRBJ1-2; 7 nucleotides match TRBD1. The CDR3 has 14 residues. V dropped 0 bases and J dropped 7; count of bases not matched to a gene: 5. CDR1 MNHEY and CDR2 SVGAGI come from the germline V gene. The CDR3 reads CASSYSRGQPGYTF. The CDR3 DNA reads as TGTGCCAGCAGTTACTCACGGGGACAGCCTGGCTACACCTTC.

The chain employs TRBV6-4 and TRBJ2-7, with 9 bases aligning to TRBD2. V lost 1 base, J lost 0 bases, and 7 bases stayed unmatched. This CDR3 has 17 residues. The V gene's germline CDR1 is MRHNA and CDR2 SNTAGT. The CDR3 is CASSDFKTSGVSYEQYF. CDR3 bases: TGTGCCAGCAGTGACTTTAAGACTAGCGGAGTCTCCTACGAGCAGTACTTC.

The gene calls are TRBV6-5 and TRBJ2-5, with 7 bases fitting TRBD1. J gave up 4 bases and V 2 bases, and 7 bases lay outside the gene matches. Germline V gene data show CDR1 as MNHEY and CDR2 as SVGAGI. The CDR3 has 15 amino acids. The DNA for the CDR3 is TGTGCCAGCAGTTACGGGTTGGGGGACAGAGAGACCCAGTACTTC. It is translated as CASSYGLGDRETQYF.

V usage is TRBV18 and J usage is TRBJ1-1, with 8 bases aligning to TRBD1. This CDR3 has 15 residues. Trimming removed 5 bases from V and 5 bases from J; junction bases left unmatched: 10. Germline V lookup: CDR1 KGHSH, CDR2 LQKENI. CDR3 residues: CASSNLGQGATEAFF. CDR3 DNA sequence: TGTGCCAGCTCAAACCTGGGGCAGGGGGCGACTGAAGCTTTCTTT.

V and J are TRBV5-1 and TRBJ2-1; 14 bases fit TRBD2. V was pared by 4 bases and J by 8 bases, with 8 bases of the junction left unmatched. The CDR3 extends over 16 amino acids. Looked up from germline, CDR1 is SGHRS and CDR2 is YFSETQ. DNA of the CDR3: TGCGCCAGCAGCCCGCCGACTAGCGGGGGGGCCTATGAGCAGTTCTTC. It encodes CASSPPTSGGAYEQFF.

V is TRBV29-1 and J is TRBJ1-1; D gene ambiguous. The CDR3 has 11 amino acids. Trimming removed 1 base from V and 5 bases from J, with 5 bases in between. Germline CDR1 and CDR2: SQVTM and ANQGSEA. DNA of the CDR3: TGCAGCGTTGAAGCCGGGACTGAAGCTTTCTTT. This codes for CSVEAGTEAFF.

This clone was recorded a few times. The CDR3 is CASSKEGGSSYNEQFF. The CDR3 DNA sequence: TGTGCCAGCAGCAAAGAGGGGGGGAGCTCCTACAATGAGCAGTTCTTC. The chain has TRBV21-1 and TRBJ2-1; the table's D call, TRBD2, was not checked against the DNA. TRBV21-1 is listed as a pseudogene. CDR3 size: 16 residues.

This clone was observed a few times. The chain is built from TRBV27 and TRBJ1-4; no clear D gene. The ends were cut back, 0 bases at V and 5 bases at J, with 16 bases in the middle. The CDR3 extends over 17 amino acids. Germline V CDR1 and CDR2: MNHEY, SMNVEV (reference sequence). The CDR3 region is CASSLSSLLRANEKLFF. The CDR3 bases are TGTGCCAGCAGTTTATCAAGCCTTCTGAGGGCCAATGAAAAACTGTTTTTT.

The chain couples TRBV6-5 to TRBJ1-5; unclear D gene. Germline V gives CDR1 MNHEY, CDR2 SVGAGI. The V end was cut by 4 bases, the J end by 6 bases, with 10 bases between. This CDR3 has 13 residues. CDR3 DNA sequence: TGTGCCAGCAGTTTCGGGAGGGCTCAGCCCCAGCATTTT. Its translation is CASSFGRAQPQHF.

The CDR3 DNA reads TGTGCCAGCAGTTCCACGGACAGGGGCTATGGCTACACCTTC. It codes for CASSSTDRGYGYTF. The chain couples TRBV27 to TRBJ1-2, with 9 bases matching TRBD1. The V and J ends lost 4 bases and 4 bases, in that order; junction bases with no gene match: 4. Germline values: CDR1 MNHEY, CDR2 SMNVEV (reference sequence). The CDR3 is made up of 14 amino acids.

V is TRBV20-1 and J is TRBJ2-3, with D perhaps matching TRBD1 (6 bases). V shed 3 bases and J shed 0 bases, with 10 bases lying between them. Germline V lookup: CDR1 DFQATT, CDR2 SNEGSKA (reference sequence). CDR3 length: 14 amino acids. CDR3 amino acids: CSASRTASTDTQYF. Here the CDR3 DNA reads TGCAGTGCTAGTAGGACAGCTAGCACAGATACGCAGTATTTT.